This T cell receptor (beta chain) was sequenced during a study of blood T cell repertoires in COVID-19. Authors' methods: Nucleated cell counts were estimated from reference gene primer amplification. Only in-frame clones appear in the TCRdb table, and some are missing; sequencing was by immunoSEQ multiplex PCR. V and J calls and clone size are those listed in that table; D and trimming were worked out from the DNA. The sample has 200,000 to 250,000 clones; approximately 80% are singletons. This clone was observed once. Since a much larger clone is just one base distant, this may be a read error. CDR3 length equals 13 residues. Looked up from germline, CDR1 is MNHEY and CDR2 is SMNVEV (reference sequence).

The source is a middle-aged woman with acute COVID-19. The chain couples TRBV27 to TRBJ2-7, with TRBD1 identical over 8 bases. The sample taken for sequencing was PBMCs or T cells enriched from blood (not recorded which). As DNA, the CDR3 is TGTGCCAGCAGTTACTCAGGGGGCTACGGGCAGTACTTC. This translates into CASSYSGGYGQYF.